Sequencing of this TCR beta chain was carried out in a study of blood T cell repertoires in COVID-19. Assay used: immunoSEQ multiplex PCR; TCRdb lists only in-frame clones, some missing. The sample lists 250,000 to 400,000 clones, around 89% occurring once. The Seattle patients, enrolled during active infection, were followed longitudinally. CDR1 is MNHEY, CDR2 SMNVEV, per germline (reference sequence). J lost 10 bases, V lost 8 bases, and 11 bases had no gene match. This CDR3 is built from 13 residues. The source of this sequence is a woman in her twenties or thirties with COVID-19, enrolled during active disease. The gene calls are TRBV27 and TRBJ2-1, with 7 bases lining up with TRBD2. The sample taken for sequencing was peripheral blood. Here the CDR3 DNA reads TGTGCCAGCCGGGGGGTGTGGGCCATCGAGCAGTTCTTC. The encoded protein is CASRGVWAIEQFF.